This T cell receptor (beta chain) originates from a study of blood T cell repertoires in COVID-19 (dated by TCRdb to 2018 to 2021). The study in broad terms: The collaborator samples originated in the United States, Italy and Spain and spanned the acute and convalescent phases of COVID-19. The material from the prospective study consisted of cDNA or gDNA derived from T cells, B-cell-depleted T cells, or PBMCs. Deeply sampled blood TCRbeta repertoires from subjects exposed to, actively infected with, or recovered from COVID-19 were included in the dataset. A freely available public database, intended as a resource for researchers studying the immune response to SARS-CoV-2, is where the repertoires were released. The samples were drawn from two sources: the first 160 participants of the ongoing ImmuneRACE study, and fewer than 1,500 subjects contributed by 6 global collaborators. A de-identified subject ID, COVID-19 status, age in years and sex were almost always included in the sample metadata. Where HLA class I and class II types were available, the types were taken from metadata supplied by the sample provider, not from assay-based typing. What the study reported, not specific to this receptor: How much clinical and demographic metadata was included differed by source and by participant, and the metadata was provided uncurated.

Participants in the prospective study were enrolled through a virtual design, were aged about 18 to 100 years, and lived in roughly 25 United States geographic areas. In the prospective study, cohorts were assigned on the basis of participant-reported clinical history obtained from a screening survey and a study questionnaire. For ImmuneRACE Cohort 3, a participant was defined as recovered based on two consecutive negative NP/OP PCR tests, clearance by a healthcare professional, or resolution of symptoms. In the prospective study, whole blood, serum and a nasopharyngeal or oropharyngeal swab were collected from each participant by mobile phlebotomists. Over a roughly 2-month period, participants in the prospective study had the option of providing additional blood draws and questionnaires. Blood samples from the prospective study were shipped frozen or at room temperature prior to DNA extraction.

Trimmed from V: 5 bases; trimmed from J: 7 bases; junction bases lacking a gene match: 9. CDR1 is given as MNHEY and CDR2 as SMNVEV, both from the germline V gene (reference sequence). Inclusive of the bounding cysteine and phenylalanine, the CDR3 is 16 residues long. CDR3 DNA is the only sequence kept; it has 48 bases, read in frame from the first base. TCRbeta CDR3 regions were amplified from genomic DNA using the immunoSEQ Assay, a bias-controlled multiplex PCR. Processing in the source paper ran as follows. The number of nucleated cells in each sample was estimated from the amplification of reference gene primers within the assay. Sequence reads were collapsed and filtered to measure the absolute abundance of every unique TCRbeta CDR3 rearrangement. For each sample, productive Simpson clonality was calculated by taking the square root of Simpson's diversity index across productive rearrangements. The clones in this table, taken by TCRdb from immuneACCESS, are in-frame only. Not every clone is retained; where verified, under half of the shortfall comes from an unresolved V gene, and the cause of the rest is unknown. D and trimming were read from the DNA, whereas the V and J calls and clone size are those reported in that table. This sample gives around 300,000 clones in total; about 90% of them show up just once. The top ten clonotypes cover over 4.5% of the sample.

A remark on this clone: The antigen this receptor binds is unknown. There are no base qualities to consult, and no much larger clone falls within one base.

This TCR derives from a man under 40 who had recovered from COVID-19. The sequence links TRBV27 to TRBJ2-1; TRBD2 aligns with 12 central bases. Sequenced: PBMCs or T cells enriched from blood (not recorded which). CDR3 reads: CASSPPGLAGLNEQFF. At the DNA level, the sequence is TGTGCCAGCAGTCCACCGGGACTAGCGGGCCTAAATGAGCAGTTCTTC.